Sequencing of this T cell receptor (beta chain) was carried out in a study of control samples from healthy donors and cancer patients. Only in-frame clones appear in the TCRdb table, and some are missing; sequencing was by immunoSEQ multiplex PCR. The table lists tens of thousands of clones, about 90% of them singletons, with 15% to 25% in the top ten. Deletions cut 6 bases from V and 0 bases from J, with 10 bases between. Germline CDR1 reads MDHEN; CDR2 reads SYDVKM. The CDR3 loop spans 14 amino acids. The TCR comes from a man aged 45-65 years in good health. The chain uses TRBV28 and TRBJ2-3; D is undetermined. Sequenced: blood. This chain's CDR3 is CASRDRRSTDTQYF. CDR3 DNA: TGTGCCAGCAGGGACCGGCGTAGCACAGATACGCAGTATTTT.